What follows are 31 T cell receptor beta chains derived from one specimen sequenced in a study of T cells in Graves' hyperthyroidism and ophthalmopathy. TCR beta CDR3 regions were amplified from RNA. First-round RT-PCR with HTBI primers amplified the TCR CDR3 region. TCRdb called the multiplex PCR reads again in MiXCR, with one record for every CDR3 protein. This sample carries some 490,000 distinct CDR3 sequences, about 22% of them seen once, and the ten largest clones take under 55%. Input material: blood. All receptors come from a woman aged 70-85 years with Graves' ophthalmopathy.

This clonotype was recorded at least ten times. The rearrangement uses TRBV3-1 and TRBJ1-1; TRBD1 might be the D (6 bases). Germline V gene lookup returns CDR1 LGHDT and CDR2 YNNKEL (reference sequence). The V end lost 6 bases, the J end lost 4 bases, and 15 bases lay between the germline ends. The CDR3 is 14 amino acids. CDR3 sequence reads: CASSPRGGGTEAFF. The CDR3 coding sequence is TGTGCCAGCAGTCCCAGGGGAGGGGGCACTGAAGCTTTCTTT. The full variable domain, its missing parts supplied by reference TRBV3-1 and TRBJ1-1, is DTAVSQTPKYLVTQMGNDKSIKCEQNLGHDTMYWYKQDSKKFLKIMFSYNNKELIINETVPNRFSPKSPDKAHLNLHINSLELGDSAVYFCASSPRGGGTEAFFGQGTRLTVV.

The V and J genes are TRBV6-1 and TRBJ2-3; D gene ambiguous. Germline V lookup: CDR1 MNHNS, CDR2 SASEGT. The CDR3 is made up of 10 amino acids. V was cut by 8 bases and J by 8 bases, with 8 bases left in between. CDR3 nucleotides: TGTGCCAGCGGCTCCCCTACGCAGTATTTT. It translates to CASGSPTQYF.

In this sample, this clonotype turned up a few times. J is TRBJ1-2 and V is TRBV30, with TRBD1 identical over 9 bases. The V segment lost 1 base and the J segment 6 bases; nucleotides outside the gene matches: 0. The CDR3 has 12 amino acids. Germline V gene sequence: CDR1 GTSNPN, CDR2 SVGIG (reference sequence). CDR3 bases: TGTGCCTGGAGTGGGACAGGGGATGGCTACACCTTC. Residues: CAWSGTGDGYTF.

The chain links TRBV7-2 to TRBJ1-2; maybe TRBD1 (6 bases). The CDR3 has 17 amino acids. CDR1 and CDR2 from the germline V gene are SGHTA and FQGNSA. V was pared by 1 base and J by 3 bases, with 18 bases between. Here the CDR3 reads CASSLDSRGRYDYGYTF. The DNA for the CDR3 is TGTGCCAGCAGCTTAGATTCCAGGGGTCGTTACGACTATGGCTACACCTTC.

The chain carries TRBV5-1 and TRBJ1-2, with a tentative D call TRBD1 (5 bases). Germline lookup yields CDR1 SGHRS and CDR2 YFSETQ. The CDR3 covers 14 residues. V was trimmed by 5 bases and J by 8 bases, leaving 19 bases between them. The CDR3 is CASRTGRGSKGYTF. The CDR3 nucleotides are TGCGCCAGCAGGACCGGAAGGGGAAGTAAGGGCTACACCTTC.

The chain employs TRBV12-5 and TRBJ2-5, with D possibly TRBD1 on 6 matching bases. This CDR3 comprises 15 residues. CDR1 is LGHNT, CDR2 FRNRAP, per germline. Trimming cost V 5 bases and J 1 base, with 14 bases left between them. CDR3 DNA sequence: TGTGCTAGTGGTACTGGGACACTTCCCCAAGAGACCCAGTACTTC. It specifies CASGTGTLPQETQYF. Full variable domain (remainder filled in from reference TRBV12-5 and TRBJ2-5): DARVTQTPRHKVTEMGQEVTMRCQPILGHNTVFWYRQTMMQGLELLAYFRNRAPLDDSGMPKDRFSAEMPDATLATLKIQPSEPRDSAVYFCASGTGTLPQETQYFGPGTRLLVL.

This clonotype was seen many times. V and J are TRBV11-2 and TRBJ2-5; maybe TRBD2 (6 bases). Germline V gives CDR1 SGHAT, CDR2 FQNNGV. The germline V and J ends were trimmed by 1 base and 4 bases, with 19 bases remaining between them. The CDR3 is made up of 17 amino acids. In DNA, the CDR3 is TGTGCCAGCAGCTTAGGGCTAGCGAGTGCACCGTCAGAGACCCAGTACTTC. Translation: CASSLGLASAPSETQYF.

The chain joins TRBV6-1 to TRBJ2-2, with a tentative D call TRBD1 (6 bases). The ends were cut back, 8 bases at V and 3 bases at J, with 16 bases in the middle. The CDR3 is made up of 15 amino acids. The V gene's germline CDR1 is MNHNS and CDR2 SASEGT. The CDR3 spells CASAAGTLYTGELFF. CDR3 bases: TGTGCCAGCGCCGCCGGGACACTATACACCGGGGAGCTGTTTTTT.

This clonotype was seen many times. This chain connects TRBV12-3 or TRBV12-4 to TRBJ2-3, with D perhaps given as TRBD1 or TRBD2 (6 bases each). The CDR3 sequence is 16 residues long. The ends were cut back, 6 bases at V and 0 bases at J, with 16 bases in the middle. The chain's CDR3 is CASSPSPGASTDTQYF. The CDR3 DNA sequence: TGTGCCAGCAGCCCATCCCCGGGGGCTAGCACAGATACGCAGTATTTT.

This clonotype was recorded a few times. The V gene is TRBV4-1, the J gene TRBJ2-7; 8 bases line up with TRBD1. The CDR3 length is 14 residues. J was trimmed by 6 bases and V by 0 bases; bases with no gene match: 4. Germline V CDR1 and CDR2: MGHRA, YSYEKL. The CDR3 loop reads CASSQDPGGPEQYF. In nucleotides, the CDR3 is TGCGCCAGCAGCCAAGATCCAGGGGGCCCCGAGCAGTACTTC.

This clonotype was counted between two and nine times. The chain joins TRBV29-1 to TRBJ2-7; perhaps TRBD2 as D (6 bases). Trimming removed 0 bases at V and 6 bases at J, with 12 bases between. The CDR3 is 13 amino acids. Germline values: CDR1 SQVTM, CDR2 ANQGSEA. The CDR3 region has the DNA TGCAGCGTTGAAGAATTGGCGGGGTCCGAGCAGTACTTC. Translation gives CSVEELAGSEQYF.

The chain links TRBV20-1 to TRBJ2-3, with 10 nucleotides matching TRBD2. J lost 3 bases, V lost 0 bases, and 6 bases had no gene match. CDR1 and CDR2 (germline): DFQATT, SNEGSKA (reference sequence). This CDR3 spans 16 amino acids. CDR3 DNA: TGCAGTGCTAGAGATGGGTCTAGCGGGAGAACAGATACGCAGTATTTT. Its protein product is CSARDGSSGRTDTQYF.

There are many counts of this clonotype. This rearrangement joins TRBV18 to TRBJ1-2, with D perhaps TRBD1 (5 bases). The CDR3 length is 14 residues. The V gene lost 3 bases and the J gene lost 3 bases, with 11 bases spanning the gap. Germline CDR1 reads KGHSH; CDR2 reads LQKENI. CDR3 DNA sequence: TGTGCCAGCTCACCCGCCGGGACTCACTATGGCTACACCTTC. Translating gives CASSPAGTHYGYTF.

This clonotype was picked up a small number of times. The chain couples TRBV6-6 to TRBJ1-4; no clear D gene. This CDR3 region has 15 residues. CDR1 is MNHNY and CDR2 is SVGAGI in the germline V gene (reference sequence). Trimming pared 1 base from V and 5 bases from J, leaving 11 bases between. CDR3 DNA sequence: TGTGCCAGCAGTTACTTAGCAGGTCTGAATGAAAAACTGTTTTTT. This gives the protein CASSYLAGLNEKLFF.

This sequence joins TRBV9 and TRBJ1-2; no clear D gene. The CDR3 has 13 amino acids. Germline V gene lookup returns CDR1 SGDLS and CDR2 YYNGEE. Deletions cut 2 bases from V and 5 bases from J, with 10 bases between. The CDR3 spells CASSVRERYGYTF. CDR3 DNA: TGTGCCAGCAGCGTTCGTGAGAGGTATGGCTACACCTTC.

This clonotype was detected a few times. The V and J genes are TRBV12-3 or TRBV12-4 and TRBJ2-5, with no clear D. The CDR3 runs to 12 residues. The V and J ends lost 3 bases and 7 bases respectively, with 9 bases between them. CDR3 residues: CASSLGFGTQYF. DNA of the CDR3: TGTGCCAGCAGTTTGGGTTTTGGGACCCAGTACTTC.

The V gene is TRBV29-1, the J gene TRBJ1-1; 7 bases are shared with TRBD1. CDR1 is SQVTM and CDR2 is ANQGSEA in the germline V gene. There are 12 residues in the CDR3. The V gene end was trimmed by 5 bases and the J gene end by 6 bases; junction bases not matched to a gene: 6. This CDR3 is CSVLGQSSEAFF. The CDR3 bases are TGCAGCGTTCTGGGACAGAGTTCTGAAGCTTTCTTT. Combining the CDR3 with reference TRBV29-1 and TRBJ1-1 gives the whole variable domain SAVISQKPSRDICQRGTSLTIQCQVDSQVTMMFWYRQQPGQSLTLIATANQGSEATYESGFVIDKFPISRPNLTFSTLTVSNMSPEDSSIYLCSVLGQSSEAFFGQGTRLTVV.

This clonotype has a handful of counts. The V and J genes are TRBV20-1 and TRBJ1-2, with D unclear. This CDR3 has 13 residues. From germline, CDR1 is DFQATT and CDR2 SNEGSKA (reference sequence). The ends were cut back, 3 bases at V and 5 bases at J, with 13 bases in the middle. The CDR3 is CSARFPDRYGYTF. The CDR3 DNA follows: TGCAGTGCTAGGTTTCCAGATAGATATGGCTACACCTTC.

The chain recombines TRBV28 with TRBJ2-1; the D is unclear. Germline V gives CDR1 MDHEN, CDR2 SYDVKM. V was trimmed by 6 bases and J by 2 bases, leaving 5 bases between them. The CDR3 has 12 amino acids. This CDR3 is CASRGTYNEQFF. For the CDR3, the DNA is TGTGCCAGCAGGGGAACCTACAATGAGCAGTTCTTC.

V usage is TRBV19 and J usage is TRBJ1-6; D call uncertain. The V and J ends lost 4 bases and 10 bases respectively, with 17 bases between them. Germline-derived CDR1 and CDR2 are LNHDA and SQIVND (reference sequence). CDR3 length: 15 residues. The DNA of the CDR3 is TGTGCCAGTAGTAGTTCCTGGGATGCCAGGTCACCCCTCCACTTT. It codes for CASSSSWDARSPLHF.

The J gene is TRBJ2-7, the V gene TRBV4-3; 10 bases are a match to TRBD2. V shed 0 bases, J shed 6 bases, and the junction held 8 bases outside the gene matches. The CDR3 runs to 16 residues. Per the germline V gene, CDR1 is LGHNA and CDR2 is YSLEER. This chain's CDR3 is CASSQEGAGGPFEQYF. The CDR3 DNA reads as TGCGCCAGCAGCCAAGAAGGAGCGGGAGGGCCATTCGAGCAGTACTTC.

The V call is TRBV2, the J call TRBJ2-5; maybe TRBD2 (5 bases). This CDR3 spans 12 amino acids. The germline CDR1 and CDR2 sequences are SNHLY and FYNNEI. Trimming removed 3 bases at V and 9 bases at J, with 11 bases between. CDR3 DNA: TGTGCCAGCAGTGAGGACGTCGGGGCCCAGTACTTC. It codes for CASSEDVGAQYF.

As DNA, the CDR3 is TGTGCCAGCAGCTTAGCTAGCGGGAGGGCCACCTACGAGCAGTACTTC. Protein: CASSLASGRATYEQYF. V usage is TRBV7-9 and J usage is TRBJ2-7, with 11 bases identical to TRBD2. V was pared by 0 bases and J by 2 bases, with 3 bases of the junction left unmatched. CDR1 and CDR2 from the germline V gene are SEHNR and FQNEAQ (reference sequence). This CDR3 comprises 16 residues.

This clonotype was observed at least ten times. The chain is built from TRBV28 and TRBJ2-1; 13 nucleotides align to TRBD2. Germline lookup yields CDR1 MDHEN and CDR2 SYDVKM. V dropped 4 bases and J dropped 9; count of bases not matched to a gene: 12. This CDR3 is 17 amino acids long. The CDR3, as DNA: TGTGCCAGCAGTTCCCCCGGGACTAGCGGGACGGGGACTGAGCAGTTCTTC. Translation gives CASSSPGTSGTGTEQFF.

This clonotype was seen many times. The DNA for the CDR3 is TGTGCCAGCTCACCGGGTGGGGGCGATGAGCAGTTCTTC. Protein sequence: CASSPGGGDEQFF. V and J are TRBV18 and TRBJ2-1; D is perhaps TRBD1 (6 bases). In germline, CDR1 is KGHSH, CDR2 LQKENI. The ends were cut back, 3 bases at V and 8 bases at J, with 11 bases in the middle. CDR3 size: 13 residues.

The genes are TRBV10-3 and TRBJ2-1; perhaps D is TRBD1 or TRBD2 (7 bases each). The CDR3 length is 16 residues. Germline-derived CDR1 and CDR2 are ENHRY and SYGVKD. Trimming removed 8 bases at V and 1 base at J, with 18 bases between. CDR3 in amino acids: CAIQGGALESYNEQFF. The CDR3 region has the DNA TGTGCCATCCAGGGGGGGGCGCTTGAGTCCTACAATGAGCAGTTCTTC.

The J gene is TRBJ2-1, the V gene TRBV27; D might be TRBD2 (5 bases). The CDR3 length is 13 residues. Germline V CDR1 and CDR2: MNHEY, SMNVEV (reference sequence). The V gene lost 6 bases and the J gene lost 9 bases, with 15 bases spanning the gap. The CDR3 protein is CASRLLGYSEQFF. Written as DNA, the CDR3 is TGTGCCAGCAGGTTACTAGGATACTCTGAGCAGTTCTTC.

This clonotype was found a few times. J is TRBJ2-7 and V is TRBV3-1; 8 bases fit TRBD1. The CDR3 has 16 amino acids. Per germline, CDR1 LGHDT and CDR2 YNNKEL (reference sequence). V was clipped by 4 bases and J by 5 bases; unmatched bases: 13. CDR3 DNA sequence: TGTGCCAGCAGCCTGAGGACAGGGCCGGCTGGGAACGAGCAGTACTTC. Protein product: CASSLRTGPAGNEQYF.

This clonotype was detected many times. The rearrangement joins TRBV3-1 to TRBJ2-1; 9 bases map to TRBD2. Germline V gene data show CDR1 as LGHDT and CDR2 as YNNKEL (reference sequence). J gave up 7 bases and V 1 base, and 5 bases lay outside the gene matches. This CDR3 spans 15 amino acids. For the CDR3, the DNA is TGTGCCAGCAGCCAAGTGGCGGGAGGGTGGAATGAGCAGTTCTTC. This sequence encodes CASSQVAGGWNEQFF.

This clonotype was detected only a few times. CDR3 loop: CASSLIGQGAGNEQFF. CDR3 coding DNA: TGCGCCAGCAGCTTGATTGGACAGGGTGCGGGCAATGAGCAGTTCTTC. The chain links TRBV5-1 to TRBJ2-1; 8 nucleotides align to TRBD1. The V and J ends lost 1 base and 6 bases, in that order; junction bases with no gene match: 9. The length of the CDR3 is 16 residues. Per germline, CDR1 SGHRS and CDR2 YFSETQ.

A few counts support this clonotype. The chain combines TRBV20-1 with TRBJ1-2, with D possibly being TRBD1 (5 bases). Germline V gene data show CDR1 as DFQATT and CDR2 as SNEGSKA (reference sequence). Trimming cost V 5 bases and J 8 bases, with 15 bases left between them. The length of the CDR3 is 12 residues. CDR3 loop: CSAVREMYGYTF. CDR3 DNA: TGCAGTGCTGTCAGGGAGATGTACGGCTACACCTTC.